Sequencing of this T cell receptor (beta chain) was carried out in a study of T-cell reconstitution after alpha-beta-depleted transplantation in children. Findings and caveats of the study: One year after transplant, T-cell counts and diversity came mostly from newly produced T cells. Elevated TCRbeta diversity at day 60 was traced, in some patients, to surviving recipient T cells and thymic progenitors. Approximately two months post-transplant, alpha-beta T cells reportedly originated from several hundred expanded graft clones.

Turning to this clonotype: What it recognizes is unknown.

For TCRbeta, the library was prepared with unique molecular identifiers. TCRdb used MiXCR to reprocess the PCR reads, holding one entry per CDR3 protein. The sample contains around 300,000 distinct CDR3 sequences, roughly 25% of which appear only once. Sequenced here: PBMCs, mostly from graft donor cells, sampled 180 days after TCRalphabeta/CD19-depleted stem cell transplant. The TCR was taken from a male patient younger than 18 who had a stem cell transplant for acute lymphoblastic leukemia, so the T cells may come from the graft donor.

CDR3 DNA sequence: TGTGCCACCAGCAGAGTGCGGTCCAGAGGCAATCAGCCCCAGCATTTT. It codes for CATSRVRSRGNQPQHF. This chain links TRBV15 with TRBJ1-5; no clear D gene. There are 16 residues in the CDR3. The germline V gene has CDR1 LNHNV and CDR2 YYDKDF (reference sequence). V was pared by 1 base and J by 2 bases, with 12 bases between.